These T cell receptor beta chains were read from a single sample in a study of shared clonotypes between healthy human individuals. Measured with immunoSEQ multiplex PCR; TCRdb has only the in-frame clones, and not every one. The data show approximately 120,000 clones, with 68% seen just once and roughly 24% held by the top ten. Material for sequencing was memory CD8+ T cells sorted from blood. The receptors were sampled from a woman aged 25-40 years in good health. CDR3s include the opening cysteine and the closing phenylalanine or tryptophan. The order of the fields is J gene, clone size, D gene, V gene, CDR3 protein, CDR3 DNA. The D gene is left open where the match is weak. The size entry is marked missing in some rows and otherwise reads once, few, many or a size class.

TRBJ2-7 . . TRBV28 CASSHPGGTGEQYF TGTGCCAGCAGTCATCCAGGGGGGACGGGGGAGCAGTACTTC
TRBJ1-1 few . TRBV15 CATSRDVGSGTEAFF TGTGCCACCAGCAGAGATGTCGGATCGGGTACTGAAGCTTTCTTT
TRBJ1-1 few . TRBV28 CASSFRRRGGHTEAFF TGTGCCAGCAGTTTTAGACGGAGAGGGGGGCACACTGAAGCTTTCTTT
TRBJ1-1 . . TRBV5-4 CASSFTGSYTEAFF TGTGCCAGCAGCTTTACAGGTTCCTACACTGAAGCTTTCTTT
TRBJ2-3 . TRBD2 TRBV25-1 CASTDQGLAGSDTQYF TGTGCCAGCACCGATCAGGGCTTAGCGGGATCGGATACGCAGTATTTT
TRBJ1-1 . TRBD1 TRBV5-6 CASSDGTGNTEAFF TGTGCCAGCAGCGACGGGACAGGGAACACTGAAGCTTTCTTT
TRBJ2-2 . . TRBV10-1 CASRSGVETGELFF TGCGCCAGCCGATCAGGGGTCGAGACCGGGGAGCTGTTTTTT
TRBJ2-4 few TRBD2 TRBV4-2 CASSQVSPVLASGTNIQYF TGTGCCAGCAGCCAAGTTTCCCCGGTCTTGGCTAGCGGGACAAACATTCAGTACTTC
TRBJ1-1 . . TRBV7-9 CATGVNTEAFF TGTGCCACAGGGGTGAACACTGAAGCTTTCTTT
TRBJ1-1 . TRBD1 TRBV19 CASSLGTANTEAFF TGTGCCAGTAGTCTTGGGACAGCGAACACTGAAGCTTTCTTT
TRBJ2-7 . . TRBV10-2 CAGSEGTYYEQYF TGCGCCGGCAGTGAAGGCACCTACTACGAGCAGTACTTC
TRBJ2-7 once TRBD2 TRBV29-1 CSVEFLAGDEQYF TGCAGCGTTGAATTCCTAGCGGGAGACGAGCAGTACTTC
TRBJ2-7 . TRBD2 TRBV7-9 CASSFTPGLAGDEQYF TGTGCCAGCAGTTTCACGCCGGGACTAGCGGGAGACGAGCAGTACTTC
TRBJ2-5 . TRBD2 TRBV4-1 CASSHPGTSGTQETQYF TGCGCCAGCAGCCATCCCGGGACTAGCGGGACCCAAGAGACCCAGTACTTC
TRBJ2-3 . TRBD2 TRBV5-4 CASSLSGSGDTQYF TGTGCCAGCAGCTTAAGCGGGAGTGGAGATACGCAGTATTTT